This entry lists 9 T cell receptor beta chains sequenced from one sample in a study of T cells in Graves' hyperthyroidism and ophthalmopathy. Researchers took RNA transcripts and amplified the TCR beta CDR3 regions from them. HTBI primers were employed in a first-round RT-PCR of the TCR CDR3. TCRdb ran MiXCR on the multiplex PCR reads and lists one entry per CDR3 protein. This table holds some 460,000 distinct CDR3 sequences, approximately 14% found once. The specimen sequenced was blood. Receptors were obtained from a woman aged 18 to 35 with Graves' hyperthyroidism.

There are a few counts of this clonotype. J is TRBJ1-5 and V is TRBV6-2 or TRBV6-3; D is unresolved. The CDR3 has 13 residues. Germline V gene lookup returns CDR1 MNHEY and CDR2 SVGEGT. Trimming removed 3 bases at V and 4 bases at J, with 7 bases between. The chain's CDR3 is CASSYYPNQPQHF. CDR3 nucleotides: TGTGCCAGCAGTTATTATCCGAATCAGCCCCAGCATTTT.

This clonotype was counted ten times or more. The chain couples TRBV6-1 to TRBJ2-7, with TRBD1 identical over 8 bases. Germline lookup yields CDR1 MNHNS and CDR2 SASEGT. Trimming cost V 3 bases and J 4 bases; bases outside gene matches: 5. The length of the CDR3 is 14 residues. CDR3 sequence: CASSDRGRRYEQYF. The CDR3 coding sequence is TGTGCCAGCAGTGACAGGGGGCGCAGGTACGAGCAGTACTTC.

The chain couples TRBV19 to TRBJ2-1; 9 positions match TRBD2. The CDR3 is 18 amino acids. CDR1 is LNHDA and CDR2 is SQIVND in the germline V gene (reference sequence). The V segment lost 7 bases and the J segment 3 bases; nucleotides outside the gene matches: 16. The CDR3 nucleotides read TGTGCCAGTAAACGTATGGGAGAGTTAGCGGGAGTCTACAATGAGCAGTTCTTC. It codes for CASKRMGELAGVYNEQFF.

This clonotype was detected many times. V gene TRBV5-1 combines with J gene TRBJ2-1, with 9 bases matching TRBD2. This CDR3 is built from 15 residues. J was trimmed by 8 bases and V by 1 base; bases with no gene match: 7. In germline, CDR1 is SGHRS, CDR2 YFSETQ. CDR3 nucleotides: TGCGCCAGCAGCTTGTATAGCGGGGGTCTCGATGAGCAGTTCTTC. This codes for CASSLYSGGLDEQFF.

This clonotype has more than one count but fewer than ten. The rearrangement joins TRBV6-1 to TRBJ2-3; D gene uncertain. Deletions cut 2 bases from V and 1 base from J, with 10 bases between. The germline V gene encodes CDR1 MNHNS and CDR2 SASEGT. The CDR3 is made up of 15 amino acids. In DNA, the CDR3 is TGTGCCAGCAGTGAAATCGATGGGGGCACAGATACGCAGTATTTT. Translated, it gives CASSEIDGGTDTQYF.

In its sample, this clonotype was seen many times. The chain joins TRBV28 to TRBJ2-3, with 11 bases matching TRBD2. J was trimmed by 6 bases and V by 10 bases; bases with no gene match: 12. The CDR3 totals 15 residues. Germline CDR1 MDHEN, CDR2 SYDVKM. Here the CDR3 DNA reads TGTGCCACTAGCGGGAGGCCGTGGAAAGAGGATACGCAGTATTTT. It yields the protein CATSGRPWKEDTQYF.

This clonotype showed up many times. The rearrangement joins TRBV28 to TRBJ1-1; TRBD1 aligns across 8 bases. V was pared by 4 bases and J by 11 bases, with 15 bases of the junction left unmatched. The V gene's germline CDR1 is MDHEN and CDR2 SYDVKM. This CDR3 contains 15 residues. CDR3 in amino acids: CASSSPGTGRKEAFF. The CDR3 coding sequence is TGTGCCAGCAGTTCTCCGGGGACAGGCCGCAAGGAGGCTTTCTTT. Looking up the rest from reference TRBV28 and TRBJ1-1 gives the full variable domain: DVKVTQSSRYLVKRTGEKVFLECVQDMDHENMFWYRQDPGLGLRLIYFSYDVKMKEKGDIPEGYSVSREKKERFSLILESASTNQTSMYLCASSSPGTGRKEAFFGQGTRLTVV.

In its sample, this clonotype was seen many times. The CDR3 region is CASSPWVAGTGGNQPQHF. The CDR3 nucleotides read TGTGCCAGCTCACCATGGGTGGCCGGGACAGGGGGCAATCAGCCCCAGCATTTT. The gene calls are TRBV18 and TRBJ1-5; 10 bases are shared with TRBD1. V trimming: 2 bases; J trimming: 2 bases; junction bases outside the gene matches: 9. This CDR3 is 18 amino acids long. Germline-derived CDR1 and CDR2 are KGHSH and LQKENI. Full variable domain (outside the CDR3, taken from reference TRBV18 and TRBJ1-5): NAGVMQNPRHLVRRRGQEARLRCSPMKGHSHVYWYRQLPEEGLKFMVYLQKENIIDESGMPKERFSAEFPKEGPSILRIQQVVRGDSAAYFCASSPWVAGTGGNQPQHFGDGTRLSIL.

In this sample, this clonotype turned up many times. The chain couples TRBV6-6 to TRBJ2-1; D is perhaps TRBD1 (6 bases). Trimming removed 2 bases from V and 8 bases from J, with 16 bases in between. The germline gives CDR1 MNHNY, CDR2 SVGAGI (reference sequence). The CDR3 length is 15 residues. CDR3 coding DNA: TGTGCCAGCAGTTACCCTCCCACAGGGACCGATGAGCAGTTCTTC. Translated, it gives CASSYPPTGTDEQFF.